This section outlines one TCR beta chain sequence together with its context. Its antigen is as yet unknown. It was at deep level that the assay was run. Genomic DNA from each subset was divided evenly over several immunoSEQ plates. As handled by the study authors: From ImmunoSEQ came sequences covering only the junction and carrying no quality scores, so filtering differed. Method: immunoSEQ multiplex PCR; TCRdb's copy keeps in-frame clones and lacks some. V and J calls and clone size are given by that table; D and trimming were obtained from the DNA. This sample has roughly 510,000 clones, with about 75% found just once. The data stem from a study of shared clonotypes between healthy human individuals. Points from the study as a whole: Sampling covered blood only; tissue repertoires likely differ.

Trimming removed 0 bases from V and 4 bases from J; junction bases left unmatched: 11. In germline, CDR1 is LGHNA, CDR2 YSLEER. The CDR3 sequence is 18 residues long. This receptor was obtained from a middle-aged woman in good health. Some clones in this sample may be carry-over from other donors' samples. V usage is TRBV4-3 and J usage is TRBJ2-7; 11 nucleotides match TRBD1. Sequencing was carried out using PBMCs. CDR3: CASSQDSHYGQGAYEQYF. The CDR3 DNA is TGCGCCAGCAGCCAAGATTCCCATTACGGACAGGGGGCTTACGAGCAGTACTTC.